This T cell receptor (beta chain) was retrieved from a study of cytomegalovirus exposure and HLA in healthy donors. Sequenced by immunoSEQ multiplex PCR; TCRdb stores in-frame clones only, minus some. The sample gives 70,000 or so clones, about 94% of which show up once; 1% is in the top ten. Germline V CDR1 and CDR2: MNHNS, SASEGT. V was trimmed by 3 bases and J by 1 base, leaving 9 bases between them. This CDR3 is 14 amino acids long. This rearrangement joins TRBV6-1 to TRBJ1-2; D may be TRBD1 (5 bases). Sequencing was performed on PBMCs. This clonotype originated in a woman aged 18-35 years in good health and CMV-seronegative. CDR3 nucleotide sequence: TGTGCCAGCAGTGACTGGGGCCTTAACTATGGCTACACCTTC. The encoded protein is CASSDWGLNYGYTF.